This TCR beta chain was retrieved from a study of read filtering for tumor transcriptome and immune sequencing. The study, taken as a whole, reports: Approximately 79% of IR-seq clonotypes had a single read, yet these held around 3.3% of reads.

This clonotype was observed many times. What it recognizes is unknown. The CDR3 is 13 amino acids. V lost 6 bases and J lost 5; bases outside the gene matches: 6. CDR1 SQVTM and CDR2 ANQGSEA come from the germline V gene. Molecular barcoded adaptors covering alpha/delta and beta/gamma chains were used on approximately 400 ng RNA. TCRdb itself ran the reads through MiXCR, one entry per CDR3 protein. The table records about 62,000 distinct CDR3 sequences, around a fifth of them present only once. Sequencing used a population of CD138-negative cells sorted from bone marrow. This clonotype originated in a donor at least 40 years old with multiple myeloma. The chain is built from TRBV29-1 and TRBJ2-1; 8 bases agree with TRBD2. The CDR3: CSVIAGFDNEQFF. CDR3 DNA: TGCAGCGTCATAGCGGGGTTTGACAATGAGCAGTTCTTC.